This record covers a single TCR beta chain. It lacks a known antigen. No per-base quality is available; no much larger clone lies one base away. Each collaborating institution followed its own protocols to collect whole blood in K2EDTA tubes. For TCRbeta analysis, collaborators shipped samples as frozen whole blood, isolated PBMCs, or DNA extracted from either of those sample types. TCRbeta CDR3 regions were amplified from genomic DNA by means of the immunoSEQ Assay, a bias-controlled multiplex PCR. As for the authors' bioinformatics: Within the assay, amplification of reference gene primers was used to estimate how many nucleated cells each sample contained. To quantify the absolute abundance of each unique TCRbeta CDR3 rearrangement, sequence reads were collapsed and filtered. For each sample, productive Simpson clonality was calculated as the square root of Simpson's diversity index over productive rearrangements. TCRdb's version of the immuneACCESS table is confined to in-frame rearrangements and falls short of the full clone set. An unresolved V gene accounts for under half of the shortfall where checked; the remainder is of unknown origin. The V and J calls and clone size are taken from that table; D and trimming were inferred from the DNA. This sample lists under 200,000 clones; roughly nine tenths were detected once. The ten top clones hold 2.1% of the sample.

The entry originates in a study of blood T cell repertoires in COVID-19 (dated by TCRdb to the early 2020s). For the study in its entirety: The collaborator samples originated in the United States, Italy and Spain and spanned the acute and convalescent phases of COVID-19. The material from the prospective study consisted of cDNA or gDNA derived from T cells, B-cell-depleted T cells, or PBMCs. Deeply sampled blood TCRbeta repertoires from subjects exposed to, actively infected with, or recovered from COVID-19 were included in the dataset. The repertoires were released in a freely available public database meant as a resource for research on the immune response to SARS-CoV-2. Samples came from the ongoing ImmuneRACE study (first 160 participants) plus 1,254 subjects from 6 global collaborators. A de-identified subject ID, COVID-19 status, age in years and sex were almost always included in the sample metadata. Where HLA class I and class II types were available, the types were taken from metadata supplied by the sample provider, not from assay-based typing. What the research found in general, with its limitations: The amount of clinical and demographic metadata varied by source and participant and was provided uncurated.

The sequencing sample was made of peripheral blood. The sequence derives from a man in his 70s with active or convalescent COVID-19.

The CDR3 loop reads CASTFYSNYGYTF. Here is the DNA: TGTGCCAGCACTTTCTACAGTAACTATGGCTACACCTTC. The rearrangement joined TRBV28 to TRBJ1-2, with the D gene not confidently named. The CDR3, from cysteine to phenylalanine, totals 13 residues. This entry keeps only the CDR3 DNA: 39 bases, framed from base 1. The junction shows trimming of 7 bases on V and 1 base on J, plus 10 bases between the germline ends. CDR1 and CDR2 are read off the germline V gene as MDHEN and SYDVKM.